Given below is one T cell receptor (beta chain) in context. TCRdb keeps only in-frame clones here, not all; method: immunoSEQ multiplex PCR. The sample lists some 720,000 clones, around nine tenths occurring once. The data are from a study of shared T cell receptors in the human thymus. The CDR3 has 16 amino acids. The V gene lost 0 bases and the J gene lost 5 bases, with 14 bases spanning the gap. Germline V lookup: CDR1 LGHNA, CDR2 YSLEER. The same sample was also used in a study of human thymus T cells. Turning to that study: Corrective surgery for congenital heart defects was being performed on the healthy Finnish infants who served as donors. Gene usage for V and J segments appeared biased in thymic and blood repertoires. Highly overlapping thymic repertoires in unrelated individuals were reported by related research.

Sequencing was carried out using thymocytes. The V and J genes are TRBV4-3 and TRBJ1-5; D is ambiguous. The clonotype originates from a boy in the first two years of life with a congenital heart defect. The CDR3 loop is CASSQDPNSQDQPQHF. DNA of the CDR3: TGCGCCAGCAGCCAAGATCCAAACAGCCAGGATCAGCCCCAGCATTTT.